A single sample is the source of the 10 T cell receptor beta chains below, sequenced in a study of cytomegalovirus exposure and HLA in healthy donors. PCR was performed using 60 Vbeta and 13 Jbeta primers. Measured with immunoSEQ multiplex PCR; TCRdb has only the in-frame clones, and not every one. This sample yields over 200,000 clones, of which roughly 70% are seen a single time; less than 2% belongs to the top ten. Source material: PBMCs. The receptors here all came from a woman under 40 in good health and CMV-seronegative.

The CDR3 here is CASSGGNTDTQYF. CDR3 nucleotide sequence: TGTGCCAGCAGTGGAGGGAACACAGATACGCAGTATTTT. The chain uses TRBV6-5 and TRBJ2-3; perhaps TRBD2 as D (6 bases). Trimming removed 5 bases at V and 2 bases at J, with 8 bases between. Germline V CDR1 and CDR2: MNHEY, SVGAGI. This CDR3 comprises 13 residues.

The rearrangement joins TRBV10-3 to TRBJ1-5; 7 nucleotides align to TRBD1. The CDR3 is made up of 13 amino acids. V dropped 2 bases and J dropped 7; count of bases not matched to a gene: 2. CDR1 is ENHRY and CDR2 is SYGVKD in the germline V gene. For the CDR3, the DNA is TGTGCCATCAGTGAGCACAGGGGACAGCCCCAGCATTTT. Its translation: CAISEHRGQPQHF.

The chain recombines TRBV7-8 with TRBJ1-4; the D gene is possibly TRBD1 (6 bases). The CDR3 has 17 residues. Germline CDR1 is SGHVS and CDR2 is FQNEAQ. The V gene lost 5 bases and the J gene lost 0 bases, with 16 bases spanning the gap. The CDR3 here is CASSARTALATNEKLFF. The DNA of the CDR3 is TGTGCCAGCAGCGCCCGGACAGCATTGGCAACTAATGAAAAACTGTTTTTT.

Only a few counts were recorded for this clone. This sequence joins TRBV7-9 and TRBJ1-2; D is unclear. Trimming cost V 3 bases and J 3 bases, with 8 bases left between them. CDR1 is SEHNR, CDR2 FQNEAQ, per germline (reference sequence). The length of the CDR3 is 13 residues. The CDR3 DNA reads as TGTGCCAGCAGCTTTGGAGATGACTATGGCTACACCTTC. Residues: CASSFGDDYGYTF.

The chain has TRBV29-1 and TRBJ2-3, with D unclear. The CDR3 sequence is 13 residues long. Trimming stripped 0 bases from V and 0 bases from J, with 4 bases between. Germline CDR1 and CDR2: SQVTM and ANQGSEA. CDR3 sequence: CSVEDLSTDTQYF. CDR3 DNA: TGCAGCGTTGAAGATTTAAGCACAGATACGCAGTATTTT.

The chain carries TRBV9 and TRBJ2-3; maybe TRBD1 (5 bases). This CDR3 has 16 residues. The ends were cut back, 3 bases at V and 1 base at J, with 15 bases in the middle. The germline gives CDR1 SGDLS, CDR2 YYNGEE. This CDR3 reads CASSGVPGMGTDTQYF. CDR3 nucleotides: TGTGCCAGCAGCGGGGTTCCAGGGATGGGCACAGATACGCAGTATTTT.

The V and J genes are TRBV5-6 and TRBJ2-5; a weak D match, TRBD1 (6 bases). From germline, CDR1 is SGHDT and CDR2 YYEEEE. Between the trimmed V and J ends, which lost 4 bases and 5 bases, there was a span of 21 bases. This CDR3 is built from 16 residues. CDR3 sequence: CASSAGTRGKWETQYF. The CDR3 bases are TGTGCCAGCAGCGCCGGGACAAGGGGGAAATGGGAGACCCAGTACTTC.

This chain connects TRBV9 to TRBJ2-3; D is uncertain. The CDR3 has 14 residues. Germline assignment: CDR1 SGDLS and CDR2 YYNGEE. The ends were cut back, 0 bases at V and 4 bases at J, with 9 bases in the middle. CDR3 sequence: CASSVVRASDTQYF. The CDR3 nucleotides read TGTGCCAGCAGCGTAGTTAGAGCTTCAGATACGCAGTATTTT.

In its sample, this clone was seen a few times. The chain combines TRBV30 with TRBJ2-3; 12 bases map to TRBD1. The CDR3 extends over 16 amino acids. Germline CDR1 GTSNPN, CDR2 SVGIG (reference sequence). Trimming took 3 bases from V and 4 from J; bases not matched to a gene: 8. DNA for the CDR3: TGTGCCTGGAGCGTCCGGGACAGGGGGCGTTCAGATACGCAGTATTTT. As protein: CAWSVRDRGRSDTQYF.

This clone was detected once. The chain carries TRBV5-4 and TRBJ2-5, with D possibly matching TRBD1 (6 bases). Germline lookup yields CDR1 SGHNT and CDR2 YYREEE (reference sequence). CDR3 length: 15 amino acids. Trimming removed 4 bases from V and 5 bases from J, with 18 bases in between. CDR3 sequence (DNA): TGTGCCAGCAGCGCACAGGGCCCATTGGGGGAGACCCAGTACTTC. As protein: CASSAQGPLGETQYF.